In its sample, the clone carrying this T cell receptor beta chain was seen a few times. A second PCR of 7 to 11 cycles used a sample-barcoded 5' primer and a J-beta primer mix. TCRdb analysed the 5' RACE reads with MiXCR anew, one entry per CDR3 protein. Of around 1,000,000 distinct CDR3 sequences in the sample, 20% to 25% are singletons; the top ten hold approximately 0.75%. This entry is derived from a study of blood T cells in healthy people across ages. Looked up from germline, CDR1 is SGHAT and CDR2 is FQNNGV. V lost 3 bases and J lost 8; bases outside the gene matches: 2. This CDR3 region has 15 residues. A further study also used this sample, focusing on T cells of mothers and their children.

The receptor was derived from a girl aged 2 to 9 in good health. Material: blood. V usage is TRBV11-2 and J usage is TRBJ2-1, with 15 bases aligning to TRBD2. The CDR3 region is CASSFGLAGGDEQFF. CDR3 sequence (DNA): TGTGCCAGCAGCTTCGGACTAGCGGGAGGGGATGAGCAGTTCTTC. The variable domain in full, completed from reference TRBV11-2 and TRBJ2-1, reads EAGVAQSPRYKIIEKRQSVAFWCNPISGHATLYWYQQILGQGPKLLIQFQNNGVVDDSQLPKDRFSAERLKGVDSTLKIQPAKLEDSAVYLCASSFGLAGGDEQFFGPGTRLTVL.